The rows below give T cell receptor beta chains drawn from one sample of a study. TCRdb redid the calling of the RT-PCR reads with MiXCR, one entry per CDR3 protein. The data contain 550,000 to 750,000 distinct CDR3 sequences, over 12% of them singletons. Sequenced sample: memory CD4+ T cells from blood. The receptor set was obtained from a female donor in good health, serving as a healthy control. CDR3s include the opening cysteine and the closing phenylalanine or tryptophan. D genes are given only for firm matches. Not all rows give a size; the values are once, few, many and, for expanded clones, a class.

.	TRBV10-3	TRBJ1-1	.	TGTGCCATCAGCCCAGACAGGAACACTGAAGCTTTCTTT	CAISPDRNTEAFF
few	TRBV3-1	TRBJ1-1	.	TGTGCCAGCAGCCAAGACGGCGGGGGTAAGAACACTGAAGCTTTCTTT	CASSQDGGGKNTEAFF
few	TRBV4-2	TRBJ2-3	.	TGTGCCAGCAGCCAGGTTTTGAGCGGCACAGATACGCAGTATTTT	CASSQVLSGTDTQYF
.	TRBV3-1	TRBJ2-7	TRBD2	TGTGCCAGCAGCCGTAGCGGGGGGAACTCCTACGAGCAGTACTTC	CASSRSGGNSYEQYF
many	TRBV5-1	TRBJ2-2	.	TGCGCCAGCAGCTTCCAGTCTCGATCCGGGGAGCTGTTTTTT	CASSFQSRSGELFF
.	TRBV4-3	TRBJ1-1	.	TGCGCCAGCAGCCAAGACGGGGGACGCTTGAACACTGAAGCTTTCTTT	CASSQDGGRLNTEAFF
few	TRBV7-2	TRBJ2-7	.	TGTGCCAGCAGCATCTCGGGGGCGAGCTACGAGCAGTACTTC	CASSISGASYEQYF
.	TRBV27	TRBJ1-2	TRBD1	TGTGCCAGCAGTCCATCGGGACAGGGATTCTATGGCTACACCTTC	CASSPSGQGFYGYTF
.	TRBV7-2	TRBJ1-2	.	TGTGCCAGCAGCTTAGCAGCCAAGCCCCTTTATGGCTACACCTTC	CASSLAAKPLYGYTF
many	TRBV5-6	TRBJ2-3	.	TGTGCCAGCAGCTTGTCTCGGGGGGCGTATGGTCAGGATACGCAGTATTTT	CASSLSRGAYGQDTQYF
many	TRBV18	TRBJ2-7	.	TGTGCCAGCTCACCAGGACAGAGGGAGCAGTACTTC	CASSPGQREQYF
few	TRBV20-1	TRBJ2-5	.	TGCAGTGCTAGCCCCGTGGGCCTCCGGCGGACCCAGTACTTC	CSASPVGLRRTQYF
few	TRBV15	TRBJ2-2	.	TGTGCCACCAGCAGAGGGGAGAACACCGGGGAGCTGTTTTTT	CATSRGENTGELFF
few	TRBV3-1	TRBJ2-7	.	TGTGCCAGCAGCCCCGGGACGTGGTTCGAGCAGTACTTC	CASSPGTWFEQYF
few	TRBV11-2	TRBJ1-1	TRBD1	TGTGCCAGCAGCTTAGTTGGGACAGAGACTGAAGCTTTCTTT	CASSLVGTETEAFF
few	TRBV7-8	TRBJ2-7	.	TGTGCCAGCAGCAACCGGGACATCTACGAGCAGTACTTC	CASSNRDIYEQYF
few	TRBV30	TRBJ1-2	.	TGTGCCTGGAGGATTCCGACAGGCTCCACCTTC	CAWRIPTGSTF
.	TRBV27	TRBJ2-7	.	TGTGCCAGCATGCCTGACCTGGACAGACTCTCCTACGAGCAGTACTTC	CASMPDLDRLSYEQYF
few	TRBV6-4	TRBJ2-1	.	TGTGCCAGCAGTGACTCGCGCGGGGCCGCGAGGTACAATGAGCAGTTCTTC	CASSDSRGAARYNEQFF
few	TRBV20-1	TRBJ1-2	.	TGCAGTGCTACGAGGGACACCTACTCTGGCTACACCTTC	CSATRDTYSGYTF
.	TRBV27	TRBJ2-7	TRBD2	TGTGCCAGCAGTTCCCCGCTAGCGGGAGGGACCTACGAGCAGTACTTC	CASSSPLAGGTYEQYF
many	TRBV27	TRBJ1-4	TRBD1	TGTGCCAGCAGTTTCGCAGGGGGGTCAACTAATGAAAAACTGTTTTTT	CASSFAGGSTNEKLFF
few	TRBV3-1	TRBJ1-1	.	TGTGCCAGCAGCCAAGATAGGGGGGTGTGGACTGAAGCTTTCTTT	CASSQDRGVWTEAFF
few	TRBV20-1	TRBJ1-1	.	TGCAGTGCTTACTCGGGAGCTGAAGCTTTCTTT	CSAYSGAEAFF
many	TRBV15	TRBJ1-2	TRBD1	TGTGCCACCAGCAGCTCCGCGACAGGGTTTGGCTACACCTTC	CATSSSATGFGYTF
.	TRBV20-1	TRBJ1-5	TRBD1	TGCAGTGCTAGAACCCAGGGGGAGCGTCAGCCCCAGCATTTT	CSARTQGERQPQHF
many	TRBV4-2	TRBJ2-2	.	TGTGCCAGCAGCCAGCCGGGACAAGGGGCCGGGGAGCTGTTTTTT	CASSQPGQGAGELFF
few	TRBV7-2	TRBJ2-2	.	TGTGCCAGCAGCGCAGATCCGAACACCGGGGAGCTGTTTTTT	CASSADPNTGELFF
many	TRBV12-3/TRBV12-4	TRBJ2-5	.	TGTGCCAGCAGTGCCAACCCTGGGCCTCAAGAGACCCAGTACTTC	CASSANPGPQETQYF
.	TRBV6-4	TRBJ2-7	.	TGTGCCAGCAGGCGGCAGAACTACGAGCAGTACTTC	CASRRQNYEQYF
many	TRBV6-5	TRBJ2-1	TRBD2	TGTGCCAGCAGTTACTCATATCGGCTAGCGGGAGGATACAATGAGCAGTTCTTC	CASSYSYRLAGGYNEQFF
.	TRBV28	TRBJ2-1	.	TGTGCCAGCATCAGAGAGCGGATGCAGTTCTTC	CASIRERMQFF
few	TRBV12-3/TRBV12-4	TRBJ2-1	.	TGTGCCAGCAGTTTAGGATTTCGGGATGAGCAGTTCTTC	CASSLGFRDEQFF
.	TRBV9	TRBJ1-4	.	TGTGCCAGCAGCCCCCGGTGGGGGTCCGGGGAACTGTTTTTT	CASSPRWGSGELFF
few	TRBV4-2	TRBJ2-3	.	TGTGCCAGCAGCCAGAATATTGGTCGGGACTGGGGTGGAGATACGCAGTATTTT	CASSQNIGRDWGGDTQYF
few	TRBV20-1	TRBJ2-2	TRBD1	TGCAGTGTCCCGGGACAGGGGGCGGTAGCCGGGGAGCTGTTTTTT	CSVPGQGAVAGELFF
few	TRBV27	TRBJ2-7	TRBD1	TGTGCCAGCAGTTCTACTGGGCTGCGGACAGGGGTTGTCGGAGACGAGCAGTACTTC	CASSSTGLRTGVVGDEQYF
.	TRBV28	TRBJ1-2	.	TGTGCCAGCAGCCGGGCGGGACGGGACTATGGCTACACCTTC	CASSRAGRDYGYTF
few	TRBV5-1	TRBJ2-1	.	TGCGCCAGCAGTAAAACCAATGAGCAGTTCTTC	CASSKTNEQFF
.	TRBV29-1	TRBJ2-3	.	TGCAGCGCCCAAAAGGGGGAGGGAACAGATACGCAGTATTTT	CSAQKGEGTDTQYF
.	TRBV30	TRBJ2-2	.	TGTGCCTGGACCCCCGGGCTGACTATCCCCGGGGAGCTGTTTTTT	CAWTPGLTIPGELFF
.	TRBV10-3	TRBJ1-4	TRBD1	TGTGCCATCAGTGATGGACAGGGTCTTGAAAAACTGTTTTTT	CAISDGQGLEKLFF